The 11 T cell receptor beta chains in this list originate from one sample, sequenced in a study of CD8 T cells in Susac syndrome. Reverse transcription of roughly 0.45 to 1 ug RNA used random hexamers. Each CDR3 protein is one row after TCRdb ran MiXCR on the immunoSEQ multiplex PCR reads. The table includes about 120,000 distinct CDR3 sequences, about 94% detected once. The material sequenced was CD8+ T cells from PBMCs. These receptors came from a human donor with Susac syndrome.

The chain employs TRBV14 and TRBJ1-1; D is uncertain. Trimming left V 4 bases short and J 7 bases short, with 13 bases between. Germline CDR1 and CDR2: SGHDN and FVKESK. The CDR3 is made up of 13 amino acids. CDR3 coding DNA: TGTGCCAGCAGCCTCCTGGCCTTTAATGAAGCTTTCTTT. Its protein is CASSLLAFNEAFF.

V and J are TRBV2 and TRBJ2-2, with D possibly TRBD2 on 5 matching bases. The CDR3 runs 15 residues. V was shortened by 1 base and J by 8 bases, with 14 bases between the two germline ends. Germline lookup yields CDR1 SNHLY and CDR2 FYNNEI. Written as DNA, the CDR3 is TGTGCCAGCAGTGAAGTTAAAGCAGTAGCGGGGGAGCTGTTTTTT. Translating it yields CASSEVKAVAGELFF.

This chain uses TRBV11-2 with TRBJ2-1; either TRBD1 or TRBD2 may supply D (6 bases each). V shed 2 bases and J shed 6 bases, with 14 bases lying between them. In germline, CDR1 is SGHAT, CDR2 FQNNGV. The CDR3 covers 15 residues. Here the CDR3 DNA reads TGTGCCAGCAGCTTACTACAACCGGGGGCCAATGAGCAGTTCTTC. Translation: CASSLLQPGANEQFF.

V usage is TRBV6-5 and J usage is TRBJ2-5; TRBD2 aligns across 9 bases. Germline CDR1 reads MNHEY; CDR2 reads SVGAGI. J lost 5 bases, V lost 2 bases, and 6 bases had no gene match. The CDR3 is made up of 15 amino acids. The CDR3 DNA reads TGTGCCAGCAGTTACGGGACTAGCCGTGGGGAGACCCAGTACTTC. It codes for CASSYGTSRGETQYF.

The J gene is TRBJ1-2, the V gene TRBV20-1, with D tentatively TRBD1 (5 bases). V dropped 3 bases and J dropped 3 bases, with 17 bases sitting between them. CDR3 length: 15 residues. CDR1 DFQATT and CDR2 SNEGSKA come from the germline V gene (reference sequence). CDR3 DNA: TGCAGTGCTAGCCTCCCACGAACGGGGGACTATGGCTACACCTTC. As protein: CSASLPRTGDYGYTF.

The V call is TRBV20-1, the J call TRBJ1-1; D is possibly TRBD1 (5 bases). V lost 1 base and J lost 5, with 11 bases in between. This CDR3 has 13 amino acids. Germline loops: CDR1 DFQATT, CDR2 SNEGSKA (reference sequence). The CDR3 DNA reads TGCAGTGCTAGAGGGGGGGGTTTGACTGAAGCTTTCTTT. Its protein is CSARGGGLTEAFF.

The J gene is TRBJ2-7, the V gene TRBV20-1; D may be TRBD2 (6 bases). The length of the CDR3 is 14 residues. Trimming removed 5 bases from V and 5 bases from J, with 19 bases in between. Germline CDR1 is DFQATT and CDR2 is SNEGSKA (reference sequence). DNA for the CDR3: TGCAGTGCTCTAATGGAGGGGTCGGGGGACGAGCAGTACTTC. Translating gives CSALMEGSGDEQYF.

The chain is built from TRBV29-1 and TRBJ1-1; D is perhaps TRBD1 (5 bases). Germline CDR1 is SQVTM and CDR2 is ANQGSEA. CDR3 length: 14 amino acids. Between the trimmed V and J ends, which lost 6 bases and 1 base, there was a span of 15 bases. CDR3: CSVTPGTGNTEAFF. DNA of the CDR3: TGCAGCGTGACCCCCGGGACGGGGAACACTGAAGCTTTCTTT.

The chain combines TRBV3-1 with TRBJ1-2; the D is unclear. Germline CDR1 and CDR2: LGHDT and YNNKEL (reference sequence). With 0 bases removed from V and 8 bases from J, the gap between germline ends came to 19 bases. This CDR3 is 16 amino acids long. DNA of the CDR3: TGTGCCAGCAGCCAAGACGGTGAAGAACTCTCTGGGGGCTACACCTTC. It codes for CASSQDGEELSGGYTF.

The genes are TRBV9 and TRBJ2-1; 12 bases map to TRBD1. The V gene end was trimmed by 4 bases and the J gene end by 0 bases; junction bases not matched to a gene: 11. The CDR3 runs 19 residues. Germline CDR1 reads SGDLS; CDR2 reads YYNGEE. The CDR3 protein is CASSTYGGTGGGSYNEQFF. The CDR3 bases are TGTGCCAGCAGCACTTATGGGGGGACAGGGGGCGGCTCCTACAATGAGCAGTTCTTC.

This chain links TRBV27 with TRBJ2-7; a weak D match, TRBD1 (7 bases). This CDR3 is 13 amino acids long. Germline lookup yields CDR1 MNHEY and CDR2 SMNVEV (reference sequence). V gave up 5 bases and J gave up 7 bases, with 15 bases separating them. The chain's CDR3 is CASSAFSGGEQYF. Written as DNA, the CDR3 is TGTGCCAGCAGTGCTTTTTCAGGGGGGGAGCAGTACTTC.